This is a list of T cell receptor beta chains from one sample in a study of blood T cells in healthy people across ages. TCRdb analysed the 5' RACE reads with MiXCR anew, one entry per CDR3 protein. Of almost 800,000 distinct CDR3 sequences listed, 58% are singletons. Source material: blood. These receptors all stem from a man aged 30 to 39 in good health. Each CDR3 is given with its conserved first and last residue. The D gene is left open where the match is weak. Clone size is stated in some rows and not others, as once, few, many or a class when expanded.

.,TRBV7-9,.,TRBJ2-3,CASSSRPETDTQYF,TGTGCCAGCAGCTCCCGCCCGGAAACAGATACGCAGTATTTT
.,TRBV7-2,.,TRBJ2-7,CASSPPRTEQYF,TGTGCCAGCAGCCCCCCAAGGACGGAGCAGTACTTC
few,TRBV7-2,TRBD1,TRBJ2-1,CASTYRGYNEQFF,TGTGCCAGCACTTACAGGGGGTACAATGAGCAGTTCTTC
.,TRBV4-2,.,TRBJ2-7,CASSHTSRGPAYEQYF,TGTGCCAGCAGCCATACGAGTAGGGGTCCCGCCTACGAGCAGTACTTC
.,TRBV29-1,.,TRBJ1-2,CSVDAGAFLGYTF,TGCAGCGTTGACGCGGGGGCCTTTCTCGGCTACACCTTC
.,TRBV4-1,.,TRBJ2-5,CASSQAHAWETQYF,TGCGCCAGCAGCCAAGCCCATGCCTGGGAGACCCAGTACTTC
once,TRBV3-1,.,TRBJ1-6,CASSPGIYNSPLHF,TGTGCCAGCAGCCCCGGGATTTATAATTCACCCCTCCACTTT
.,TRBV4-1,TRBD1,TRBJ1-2,CASSQEHRGNYGYTF,TGCGCCAGCAGCCAAGAACACAGGGGAAACTATGGCTACACCTTC
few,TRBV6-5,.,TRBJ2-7,CASSYSIITAPFRSYEQYF,TGTGCCAGCAGTTACTCCATTATCACGGCTCCCTTCCGTTCCTACGAGCAGTACTTC
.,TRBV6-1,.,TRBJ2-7,CASFEFYEQYF,TGTGCCAGCTTCGAGTTCTACGAGCAGTACTTC
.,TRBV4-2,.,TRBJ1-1,CASSQLGGTEAFF,TGTGCCAGCAGCCAACTAGGGGGCACTGAAGCTTTCTTT
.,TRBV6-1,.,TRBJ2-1,CASSRKAGGHEQFF,TGTGCCAGCAGCCGTAAAGCGGGTGGCCATGAGCAGTTCTTC
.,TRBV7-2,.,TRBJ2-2,CASSRSGLGELFF,TGTGCCAGCAGCCGTTCCGGACTGGGGGAGCTGTTTTTT
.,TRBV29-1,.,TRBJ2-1,CSVGGMAASYNEQFF,TGCAGCGTTGGGGGTATGGCGGCGTCCTACAATGAGCAGTTCTTC
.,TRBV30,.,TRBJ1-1,CASEKGEGDPGAFF,TGTGCCTCAGAAAAGGGAGAGGGCGACCCGGGAGCTTTCTTT
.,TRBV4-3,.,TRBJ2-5,CASSPVANPYQETQYF,TGCGCCAGCAGCCCGGTAGCTAACCCCTACCAAGAGACCCAGTACTTC
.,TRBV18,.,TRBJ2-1,CASSDGSSSYNEQFF,TGTGCCAGCTCAGACGGTTCCAGCTCCTACAATGAGCAGTTCTTC
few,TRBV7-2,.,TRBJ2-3,CASSLNWLAGDTQYF,TGTGCCAGCAGCTTAAACTGGTTGGCGGGAGATACGCAGTATTTT
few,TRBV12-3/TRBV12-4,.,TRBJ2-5,CASSWTSQLQYF,TGTGCCAGCAGTTGGACCTCCCAGCTCCAGTACTTC
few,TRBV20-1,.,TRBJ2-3,CSVVQADTQYF,TGCAGTGTAGTCCAAGCAGATACGCAGTATTTT
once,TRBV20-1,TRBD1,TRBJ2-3,CSATTGGYTDTQYF,TGCAGTGCCACCACAGGGGGCTACACAGATACGCAGTATTTT
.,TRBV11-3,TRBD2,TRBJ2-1,CASSLGLRRGGDEQFF,TGTGCCAGCAGCTTAGGCCTCCGGCGGGGGGGCGATGAGCAGTTCTTC
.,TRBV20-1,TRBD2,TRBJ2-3,CSATGTSAPSTDTQYF,TGCAGTGCTACCGGGACTAGCGCACCTAGCACAGATACGCAGTATTTT
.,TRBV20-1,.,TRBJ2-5,CSAHLGGLGETQYF,TGCAGTGCCCACCTCGGGGGGCTGGGAGAGACCCAGTACTTC
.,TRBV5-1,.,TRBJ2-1,CASSPRTDSNEQFF,TGCGCCAGCAGCCCCAGGACAGATTCGAATGAGCAGTTCTTC
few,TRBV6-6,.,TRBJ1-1,CASSLRDVRSSTEAFF,TGTGCCAGCAGTTTGAGGGACGTGCGCTCGAGCACTGAAGCTTTCTTT
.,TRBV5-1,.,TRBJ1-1,CASSHELGENTEAFF,TGCGCCAGCAGTCATGAGCTGGGGGAGAACACTGAAGCTTTCTTT
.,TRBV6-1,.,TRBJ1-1,CASSPSFEAFF,TGTGCCAGCAGCCCGTCCTTTGAAGCTTTCTTT
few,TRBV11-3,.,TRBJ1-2,CASSPNRQSVLSSNYGYTF,TGTGCCAGCAGCCCGAACCGACAATCCGTATTGAGCTCTAACTATGGCTACACCTTC
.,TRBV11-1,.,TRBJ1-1,CASSSAGVRSFTEAFF,TGTGCCAGCAGCTCCGCCGGGGTTCGAAGCTTCACTGAAGCTTTCTTT
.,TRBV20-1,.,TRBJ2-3,CSASRQGSTDTQYF,TGCAGTGCTAGTCGCCAGGGAAGCACAGATACGCAGTATTTT
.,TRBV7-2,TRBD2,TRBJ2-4,CASSNSGITGAKNIQYF,TGTGCCAGCAGCAATAGCGGGATCACCGGCGCCAAAAACATTCAGTACTTC
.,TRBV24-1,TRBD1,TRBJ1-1,CATSEIRTGEAFF,TGTGCCACCAGTGAGATTAGGACAGGGGAAGCTTTCTTT
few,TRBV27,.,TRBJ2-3,CASSLSLGYTQYF,TGTGCCAGCAGTTTATCTCTTGGGTATACGCAGTATTTT
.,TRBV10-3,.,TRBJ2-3,CATQGSFSTDTQYF,TGTGCCACACAGGGTTCTTTCAGCACAGATACGCAGTATTTT
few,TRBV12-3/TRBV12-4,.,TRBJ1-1,CASSFATGNTEAFF,TGTGCCAGCAGTTTTGCGACAGGGAACACTGAAGCTTTCTTT
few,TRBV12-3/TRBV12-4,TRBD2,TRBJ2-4,CASSNPGASGGAWQNIQYF,TGTGCCAGCAGCAACCCGGGTGCTAGCGGGGGGGCCTGGCAAAACATTCAGTACTTC
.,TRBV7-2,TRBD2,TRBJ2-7,CASSHNRLAGSEQYF,TGTGCCAGCAGCCACAATCGACTAGCGGGGAGCGAGCAGTACTTC
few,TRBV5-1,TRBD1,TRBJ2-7,CASSLSPGQGLYEQYF,TGCGCCAGCAGCTTGTCACCGGGACAGGGGTTATACGAGCAGTACTTC
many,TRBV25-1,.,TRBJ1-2,CASSEGTRYGYTF,TGTGCCAGCAGTGAGGGGACACGCTATGGCTACACCTTC
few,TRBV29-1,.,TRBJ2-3,CSVRDPTDTQYF,TGCAGCGTCCGGGACCCCACAGATACGCAGTATTTT
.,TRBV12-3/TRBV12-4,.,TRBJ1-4,CASSFGGSYEKLFF,TGTGCCAGCAGTTTTGGAGGGTCCTATGAAAAACTGTTTTTT
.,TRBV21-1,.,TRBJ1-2,CASTAPLRQGAYGYTF,TGTGCCAGCACCGCCCCCCTGAGACAGGGGGCTTATGGCTACACCTTC
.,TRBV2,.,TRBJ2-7,CASLLVGSSYEQYF,TGTGCCAGCCTTCTTGTCGGCTCCTCCTACGAGCAGTACTTC
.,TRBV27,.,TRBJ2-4,CASSPQRGFLQYF,TGTGCCAGCAGTCCCCAACGGGGGTTTCTTCAGTACTTC
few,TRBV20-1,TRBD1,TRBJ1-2,CSATEQGAGGYTF,TGCAGTGCTACCGAACAGGGGGCGGGTGGCTACACCTTC
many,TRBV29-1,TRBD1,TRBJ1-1,CSVVETGVMNTEAFF,TGCAGCGTTGTGGAGACAGGGGTCATGAACACTGAAGCTTTCTTT
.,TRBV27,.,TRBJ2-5,CASSPGPPTSSQETQYF,TGTGCCAGCAGTCCCGGCCCCCCCACTAGCAGCCAAGAGACCCAGTACTTC
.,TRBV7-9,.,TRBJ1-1,CASSQRWDASYTEAFF,TGTGCCAGCAGCCAACGGTGGGACGCGAGCTACACTGAAGCTTTCTTT
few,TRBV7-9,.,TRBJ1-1,CASSFGQGNTEAFF,TGTGCCAGCAGCTTTGGGCAGGGTAACACTGAAGCTTTCTTT
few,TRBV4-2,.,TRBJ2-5,CASSHQVAQETQYF,TGTGCCAGCAGCCATCAGGTTGCGCAAGAGACCCAGTACTTC
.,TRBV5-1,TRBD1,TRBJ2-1,CASSLEGTDNNEQFF,TGCGCCAGTAGCTTGGAAGGGACAGACAACAATGAGCAGTTCTTC
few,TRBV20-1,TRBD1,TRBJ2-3,CSAPAVRGLADTQYF,TGCAGTGCCCCAGCGGTCAGGGGGTTGGCAGATACGCAGTATTTT
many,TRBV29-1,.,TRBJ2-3,CSVGASSVDTQYF,TGCAGCGTTGGTGCTAGCTCCGTAGATACGCAGTATTTT
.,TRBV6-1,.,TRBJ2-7,CASSESVSPAYEQYF,TGTGCCAGCAGTGAAAGTGTCAGCCCAGCCTACGAGCAGTACTTC
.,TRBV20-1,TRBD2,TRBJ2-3,CSARSLAGGSSTDTQYF,TGCAGTGCTAGATCCCTAGCGGGAGGATCTAGCACAGATACGCAGTATTTT